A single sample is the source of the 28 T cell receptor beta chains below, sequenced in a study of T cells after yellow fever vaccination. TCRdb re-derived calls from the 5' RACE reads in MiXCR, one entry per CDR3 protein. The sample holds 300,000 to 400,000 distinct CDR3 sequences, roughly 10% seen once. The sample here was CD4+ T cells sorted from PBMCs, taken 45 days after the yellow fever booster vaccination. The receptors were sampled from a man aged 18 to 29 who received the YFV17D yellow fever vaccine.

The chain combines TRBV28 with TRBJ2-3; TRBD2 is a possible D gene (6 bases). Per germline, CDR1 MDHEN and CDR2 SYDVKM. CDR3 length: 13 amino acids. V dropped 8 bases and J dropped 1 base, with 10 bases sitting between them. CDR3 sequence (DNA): TGTGCCAGCCGGGAGACAGGCACAGATACGCAGTATTTT. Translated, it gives CASRETGTDTQYF.

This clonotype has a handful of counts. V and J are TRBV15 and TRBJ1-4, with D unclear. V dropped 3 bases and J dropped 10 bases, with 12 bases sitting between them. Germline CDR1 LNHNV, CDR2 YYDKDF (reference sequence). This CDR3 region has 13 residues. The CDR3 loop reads CATSSDSPGKLFF. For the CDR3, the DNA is TGTGCCACCAGCAGCGATAGCCCAGGAAAACTGTTTTTT.

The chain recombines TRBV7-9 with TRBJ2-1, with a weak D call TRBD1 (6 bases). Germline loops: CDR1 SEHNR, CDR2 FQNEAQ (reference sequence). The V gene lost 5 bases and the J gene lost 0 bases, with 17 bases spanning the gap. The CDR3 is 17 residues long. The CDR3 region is CASSPLRGRSSYNEQFF. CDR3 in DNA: TGTGCCAGCAGCCCCCTCAGGGGCCGTAGCTCCTACAATGAGCAGTTCTTC.

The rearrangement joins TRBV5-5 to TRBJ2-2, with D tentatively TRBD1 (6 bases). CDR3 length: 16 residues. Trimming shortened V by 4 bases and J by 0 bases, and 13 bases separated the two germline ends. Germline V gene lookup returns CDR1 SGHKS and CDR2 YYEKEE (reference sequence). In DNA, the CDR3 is TGTGCCAGCAGCCCATCGGACAGCGCGAACACCGGGGAGCTGTTTTTT. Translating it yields CASSPSDSANTGELFF.

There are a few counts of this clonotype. In nucleotides, the CDR3 is TGTGCCAGCAACCAGGGGTATCAGCCCCAGCATTTT. This translates into CASNQGYQPQHF. This rearrangement joins TRBV6-2 or TRBV6-3 to TRBJ1-5, with TRBD1 as a possible D gene (6 bases). CDR3 size: 12 residues. CDR1 is MNHEY and CDR2 is SVGEGT in the germline V gene. V was pared by 7 bases and J by 5 bases, with 9 bases between.

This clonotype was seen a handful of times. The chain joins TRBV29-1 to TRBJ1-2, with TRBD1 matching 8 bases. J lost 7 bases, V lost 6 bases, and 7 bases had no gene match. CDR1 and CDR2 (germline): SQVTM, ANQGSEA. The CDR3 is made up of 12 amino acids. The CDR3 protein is CSVNQGAVGYTF. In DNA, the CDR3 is TGCAGCGTCAACCAGGGGGCTGTTGGCTACACCTTC.

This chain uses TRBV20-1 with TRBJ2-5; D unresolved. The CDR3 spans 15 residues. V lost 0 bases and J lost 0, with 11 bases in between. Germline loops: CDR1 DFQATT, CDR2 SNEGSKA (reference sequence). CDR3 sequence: CSARDILTYQETQYF. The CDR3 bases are TGCAGTGCTAGAGACATCCTCACCTACCAAGAGACCCAGTACTTC.

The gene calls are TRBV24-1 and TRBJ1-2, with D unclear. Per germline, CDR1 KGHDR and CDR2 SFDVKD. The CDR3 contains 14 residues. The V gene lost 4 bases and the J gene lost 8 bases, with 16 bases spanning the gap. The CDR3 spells CATSDPAGGGGYTF. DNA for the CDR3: TGTGCCACCAGTGACCCGGCCGGAGGCGGGGGCTACACCTTC.

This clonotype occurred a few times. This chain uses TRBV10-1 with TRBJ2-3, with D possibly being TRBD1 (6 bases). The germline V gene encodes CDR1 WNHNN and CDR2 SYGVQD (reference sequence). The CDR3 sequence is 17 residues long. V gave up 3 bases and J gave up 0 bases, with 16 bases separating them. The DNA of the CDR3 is TGCGCCAGCAGTGAACAGGGTACCTCCGCGAGCACAGATACGCAGTATTTT. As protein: CASSEQGTSASTDTQYF.

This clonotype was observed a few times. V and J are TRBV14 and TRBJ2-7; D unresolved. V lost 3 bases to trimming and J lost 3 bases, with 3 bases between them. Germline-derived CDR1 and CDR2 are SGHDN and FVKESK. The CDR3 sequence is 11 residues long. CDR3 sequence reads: CASSQYYEQYV. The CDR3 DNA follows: TGTGCCAGCAGCCAGTACTACGAGCAGTACGTC.

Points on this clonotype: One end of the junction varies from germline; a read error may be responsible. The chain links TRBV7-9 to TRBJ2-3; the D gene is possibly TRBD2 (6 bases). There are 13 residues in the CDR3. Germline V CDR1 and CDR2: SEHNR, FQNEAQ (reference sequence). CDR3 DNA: TGTGCCGGCAGCTTCGGGGGATCAGATACGCAGTATTTT. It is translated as CAGSFGGSDTQYF.

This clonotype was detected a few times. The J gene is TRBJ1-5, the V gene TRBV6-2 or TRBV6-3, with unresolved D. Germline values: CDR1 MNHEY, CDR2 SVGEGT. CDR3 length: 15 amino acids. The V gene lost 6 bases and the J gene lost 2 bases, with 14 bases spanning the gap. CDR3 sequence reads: CASSPRGQGNQPQHF. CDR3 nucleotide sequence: TGTGCCAGCAGCCCCCGTGGTCAAGGCAATCAGCCCCAGCATTTT.

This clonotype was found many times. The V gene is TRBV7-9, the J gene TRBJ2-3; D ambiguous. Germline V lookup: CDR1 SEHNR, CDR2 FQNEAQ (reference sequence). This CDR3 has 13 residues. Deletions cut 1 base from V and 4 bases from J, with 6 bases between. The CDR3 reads CASSLEWADTQYF. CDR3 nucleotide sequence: TGTGCCAGCAGCTTAGAGTGGGCAGATACGCAGTATTTT.

The CDR3 reads CASSERSNQPQHF. The CDR3 coding sequence is TGTGCCAGCTCGGAGAGGAGCAATCAGCCCCAGCATTTT. This chain joins TRBV18 and TRBJ1-5, with D unresolved. V was trimmed by 6 bases and J by 1 base, leaving 7 bases between them. This CDR3 has 13 amino acids. Germline V gene lookup returns CDR1 KGHSH and CDR2 LQKENI. Together with reference TRBV18 and TRBJ1-5, the CDR3 gives the full variable domain: NAGVMQNPRHLVRRRGQEARLRCSPMKGHSHVYWYRQLPEEGLKFMVYLQKENIIDESGMPKERFSAEFPKEGPSILRIQQVVRGDSAAYFCASSERSNQPQHFGDGTRLSIL.

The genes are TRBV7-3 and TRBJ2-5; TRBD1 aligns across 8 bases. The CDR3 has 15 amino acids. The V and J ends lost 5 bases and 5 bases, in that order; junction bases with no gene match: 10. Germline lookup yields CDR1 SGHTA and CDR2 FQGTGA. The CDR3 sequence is CASSARTGRGETQYF. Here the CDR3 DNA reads TGTGCCAGCAGCGCCCGGACAGGGAGAGGGGAGACCCAGTACTTC.

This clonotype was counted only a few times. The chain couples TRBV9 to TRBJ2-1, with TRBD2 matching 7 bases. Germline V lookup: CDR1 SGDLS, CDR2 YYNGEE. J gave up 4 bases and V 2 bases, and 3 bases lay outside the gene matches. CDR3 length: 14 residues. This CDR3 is CASSVRGGYNEQFF. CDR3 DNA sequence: TGTGCCAGCAGCGTCCGCGGGGGTTACAATGAGCAGTTCTTC.

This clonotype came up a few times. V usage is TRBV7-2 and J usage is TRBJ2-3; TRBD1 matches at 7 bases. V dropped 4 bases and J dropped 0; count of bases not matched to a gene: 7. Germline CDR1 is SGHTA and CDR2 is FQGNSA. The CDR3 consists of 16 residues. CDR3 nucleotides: TGTGCCAGCAGCTCCTTGGGGACAGCTAGCACAGATACGCAGTATTTT. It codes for CASSSLGTASTDTQYF.

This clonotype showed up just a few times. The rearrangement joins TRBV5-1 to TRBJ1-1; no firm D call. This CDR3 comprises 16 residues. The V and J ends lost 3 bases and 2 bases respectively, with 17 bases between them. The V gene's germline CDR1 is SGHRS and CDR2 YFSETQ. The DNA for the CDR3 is TGCGCCAGCAGCTGGAGCTCTTACCTACCCAACACTGAAGCTTTCTTT. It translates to CASSWSSYLPNTEAFF.

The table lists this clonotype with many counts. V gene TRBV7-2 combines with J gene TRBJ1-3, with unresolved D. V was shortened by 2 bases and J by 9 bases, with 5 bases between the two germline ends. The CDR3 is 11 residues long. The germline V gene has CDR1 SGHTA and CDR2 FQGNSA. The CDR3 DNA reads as TGTGCCAGCAGCTTACAGACCACCATATATTTT. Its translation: CASSLQTTIYF.

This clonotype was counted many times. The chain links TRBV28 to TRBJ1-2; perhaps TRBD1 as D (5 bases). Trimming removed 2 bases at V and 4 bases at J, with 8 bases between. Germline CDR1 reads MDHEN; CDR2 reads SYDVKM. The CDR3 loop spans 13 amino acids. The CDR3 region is CASSLGRGYGYTF. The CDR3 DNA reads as TGTGCCAGCAGTTTAGGGAGGGGCTATGGCTACACCTTC.

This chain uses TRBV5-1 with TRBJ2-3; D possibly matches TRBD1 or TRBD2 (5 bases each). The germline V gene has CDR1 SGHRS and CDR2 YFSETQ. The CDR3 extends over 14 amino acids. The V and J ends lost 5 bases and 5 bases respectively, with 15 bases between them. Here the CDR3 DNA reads TGCGCCAGCAGTGAGGGCAGGGACGGAGATACGCAGTATTTT. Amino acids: CASSEGRDGDTQYF.

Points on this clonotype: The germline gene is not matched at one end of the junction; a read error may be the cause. The chain's CDR3 is CASRRFEDSFSTDTLYF. CDR3 nucleotides: TGTGCCAGCAGGAGATTCGAAGACAGCTTTAGCACAGATACGCTGTATTTT. V is TRBV6-5 and J is TRBJ2-3, with a weak D call TRBD1 (5 bases). The CDR3 contains 17 residues. From germline, CDR1 is MNHEY and CDR2 SVGAGI.

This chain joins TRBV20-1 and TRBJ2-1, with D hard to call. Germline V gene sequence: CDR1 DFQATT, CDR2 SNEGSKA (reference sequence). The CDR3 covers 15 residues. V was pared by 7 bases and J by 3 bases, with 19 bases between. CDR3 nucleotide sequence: TGCAGTGTTCGATCGCCCGGCTCCTACTACAATGAGCAGTTCTTC. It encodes CSVRSPGSYYNEQFF.

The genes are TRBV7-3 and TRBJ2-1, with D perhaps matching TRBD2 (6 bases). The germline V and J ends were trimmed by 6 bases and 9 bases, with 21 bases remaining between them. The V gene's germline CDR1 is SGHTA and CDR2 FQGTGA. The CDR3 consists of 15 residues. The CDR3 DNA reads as TGTGCCAGCAGTAAAACCTTGGGGGGAATGGGTGAGCAGTTCTTC. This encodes CASSKTLGGMGEQFF.

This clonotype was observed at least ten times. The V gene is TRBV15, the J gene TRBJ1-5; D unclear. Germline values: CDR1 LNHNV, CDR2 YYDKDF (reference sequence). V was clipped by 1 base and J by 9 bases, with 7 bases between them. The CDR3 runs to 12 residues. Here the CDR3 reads CATSRGGGPQHF. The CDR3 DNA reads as TGTGCCACCAGCAGAGGTGGAGGGCCCCAGCATTTT.

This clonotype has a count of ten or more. Written as DNA, the CDR3 is TGTGCCAGCAGCAGAGAGGGGAACTTGAACACTGAAGCTTTCTTT. The encoded protein is CASSREGNLNTEAFF. The chain employs TRBV7-2 and TRBJ1-1; D is perhaps TRBD1 (5 bases). V was pared by 5 bases and J by 0 bases, with 13 bases between. The germline CDR1 and CDR2 sequences are SGHTA and FQGNSA. The CDR3 is 15 residues long.

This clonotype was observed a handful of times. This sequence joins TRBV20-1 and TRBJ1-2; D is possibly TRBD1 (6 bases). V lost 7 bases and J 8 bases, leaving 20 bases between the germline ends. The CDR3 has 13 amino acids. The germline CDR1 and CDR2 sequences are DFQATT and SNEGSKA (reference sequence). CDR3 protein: CSVNWGQRFGYTF. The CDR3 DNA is TGCAGTGTTAACTGGGGGCAGCGTTTCGGCTACACCTTC.

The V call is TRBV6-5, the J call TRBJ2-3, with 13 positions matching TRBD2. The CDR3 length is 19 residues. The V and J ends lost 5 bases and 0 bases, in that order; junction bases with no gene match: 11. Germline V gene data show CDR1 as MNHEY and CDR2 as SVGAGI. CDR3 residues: CASSLLYGGLAGSTDTQYF. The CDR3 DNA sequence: TGTGCCAGCAGTCTACTTTACGGGGGACTAGCGGGGAGCACAGATACGCAGTATTTT.